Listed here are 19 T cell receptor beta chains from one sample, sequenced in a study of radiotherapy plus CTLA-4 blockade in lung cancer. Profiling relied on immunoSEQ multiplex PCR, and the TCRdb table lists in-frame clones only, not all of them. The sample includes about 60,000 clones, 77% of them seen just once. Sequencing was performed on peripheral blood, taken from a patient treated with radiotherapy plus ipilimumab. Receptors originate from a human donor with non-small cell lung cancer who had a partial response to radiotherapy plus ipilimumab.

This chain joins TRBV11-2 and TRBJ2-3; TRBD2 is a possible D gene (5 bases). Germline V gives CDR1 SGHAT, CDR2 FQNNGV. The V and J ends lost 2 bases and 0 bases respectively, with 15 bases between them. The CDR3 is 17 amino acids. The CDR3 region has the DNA TGTGCCAGCAGCTTACGGAGGCGTATTGGGAGCACAGATACGCAGTATTTT. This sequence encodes CASSLRRRIGSTDTQYF.

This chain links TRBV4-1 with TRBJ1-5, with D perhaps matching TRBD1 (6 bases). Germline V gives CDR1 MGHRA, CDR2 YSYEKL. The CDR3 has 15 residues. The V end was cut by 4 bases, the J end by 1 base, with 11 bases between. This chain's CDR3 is CASSPGTLSNQPQHF. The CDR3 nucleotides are TGCGCCAGCAGCCCAGGGACATTAAGCAATCAGCCCCAGCATTTT.

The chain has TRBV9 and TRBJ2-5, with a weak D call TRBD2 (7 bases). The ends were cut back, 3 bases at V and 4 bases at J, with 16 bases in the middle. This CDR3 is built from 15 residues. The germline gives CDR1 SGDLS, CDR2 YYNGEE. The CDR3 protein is CASSASPGEGETQYF. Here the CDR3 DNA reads TGTGCCAGCAGCGCGTCCCCAGGGGAGGGAGAGACCCAGTACTTC.

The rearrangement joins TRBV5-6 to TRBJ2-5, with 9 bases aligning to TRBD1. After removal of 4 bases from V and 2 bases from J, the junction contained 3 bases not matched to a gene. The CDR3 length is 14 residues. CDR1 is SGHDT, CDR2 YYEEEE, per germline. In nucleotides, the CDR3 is TGTGCCAGCAGCGGGACAGGGCCGCAAGAGACCCAGTACTTC. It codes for CASSGTGPQETQYF.

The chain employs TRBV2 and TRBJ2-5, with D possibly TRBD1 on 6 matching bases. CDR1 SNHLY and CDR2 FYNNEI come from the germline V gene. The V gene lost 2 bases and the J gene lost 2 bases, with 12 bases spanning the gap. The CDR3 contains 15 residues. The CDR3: CASSEKTGVQETQYF. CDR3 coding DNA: TGTGCCAGCAGTGAAAAGACAGGAGTACAAGAGACCCAGTACTTC.

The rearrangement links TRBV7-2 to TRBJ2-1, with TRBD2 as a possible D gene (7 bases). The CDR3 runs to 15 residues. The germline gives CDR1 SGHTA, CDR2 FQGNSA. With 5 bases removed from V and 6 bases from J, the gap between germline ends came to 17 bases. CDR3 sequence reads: CASSVAGALGNEQFF. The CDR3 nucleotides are TGTGCCAGCAGCGTGGCGGGGGCCTTGGGCAATGAGCAGTTCTTC.

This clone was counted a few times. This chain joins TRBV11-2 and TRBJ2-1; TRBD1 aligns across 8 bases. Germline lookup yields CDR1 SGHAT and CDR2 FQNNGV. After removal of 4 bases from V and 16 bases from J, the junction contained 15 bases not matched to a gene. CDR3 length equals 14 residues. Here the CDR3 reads CASSSTGQGFTPFF. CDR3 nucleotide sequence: TGTGCCAGCAGCTCAACAGGACAGGGCTTCACCCCTTTCTTC.

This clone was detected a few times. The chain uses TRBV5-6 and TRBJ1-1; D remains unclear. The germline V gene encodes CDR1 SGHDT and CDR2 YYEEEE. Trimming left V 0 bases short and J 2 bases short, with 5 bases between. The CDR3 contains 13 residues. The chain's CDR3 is CASSLDRNTEAFF. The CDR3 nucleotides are TGTGCCAGCAGCTTGGACAGAAACACTGAAGCTTTCTTT. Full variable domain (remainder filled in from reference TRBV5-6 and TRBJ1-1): DAGVTQSPTHLIKTRGQQVTLRCSPKSGHDTVSWYQQALGQGPQFIFQYYEEEERQRGNFPDRFSGHQFPNYSSELNVNALLLGDSALYLCASSLDRNTEAFFGQGTRLTVV.

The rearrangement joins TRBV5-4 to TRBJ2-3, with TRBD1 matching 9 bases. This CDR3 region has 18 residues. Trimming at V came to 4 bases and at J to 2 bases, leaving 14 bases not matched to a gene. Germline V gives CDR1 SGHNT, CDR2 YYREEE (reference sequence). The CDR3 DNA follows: TGTGCCAGCAGCGTCGGACAGGGGCGAACATCATTCACAGATACGCAGTATTTT. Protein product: CASSVGQGRTSFTDTQYF.

DNA of the CDR3: TGTGCCAGCAGCCCAATAGTCACCCCAGATACGCAGTATTTT. Residues: CASSPIVTPDTQYF. The chain is built from TRBV9 and TRBJ2-3; no reliable D call. Between the trimmed V and J ends, which lost 4 bases and 4 bases, there was a span of 13 bases. Germline CDR1 and CDR2: SGDLS and YYNGEE. This CDR3 is 14 amino acids long.

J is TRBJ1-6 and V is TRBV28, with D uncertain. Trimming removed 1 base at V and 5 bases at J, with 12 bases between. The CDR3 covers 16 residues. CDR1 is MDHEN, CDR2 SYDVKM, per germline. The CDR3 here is CASSLLASSNNSPLHF. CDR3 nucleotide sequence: TGTGCCAGCAGTTTATTAGCTTCCTCGAATAATTCACCCCTCCACTTT.

CDR3 coding DNA: TGTGCCAGCACTCTGGGACAGGGTAGGACAGATACGCAGTATTTT. Translated, it gives CASTLGQGRTDTQYF. This chain uses TRBV5-4 with TRBJ2-3, with 9 bases matching TRBD1. V lost 6 bases to trimming and J lost 3 bases; unmatched junction nucleotides: 8. Germline assignment: CDR1 SGHNT and CDR2 YYREEE (reference sequence). CDR3 length: 15 residues.

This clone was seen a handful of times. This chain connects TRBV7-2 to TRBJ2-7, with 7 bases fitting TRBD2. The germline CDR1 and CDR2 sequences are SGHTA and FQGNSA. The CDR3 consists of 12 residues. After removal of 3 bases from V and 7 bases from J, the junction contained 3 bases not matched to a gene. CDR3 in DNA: TGTGCCAGCAGCTTCGGGGGGTGGGAGCAGTACTTC. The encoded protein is CASSFGGWEQYF.

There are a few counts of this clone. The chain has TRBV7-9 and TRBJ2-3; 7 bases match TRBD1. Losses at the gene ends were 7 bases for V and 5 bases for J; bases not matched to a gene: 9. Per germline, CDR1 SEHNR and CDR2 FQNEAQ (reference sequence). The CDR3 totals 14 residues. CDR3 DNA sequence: TGTGCCAGCACCATACTTACAGGGGAAGATACGCAGTATTTT. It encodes CASTILTGEDTQYF.

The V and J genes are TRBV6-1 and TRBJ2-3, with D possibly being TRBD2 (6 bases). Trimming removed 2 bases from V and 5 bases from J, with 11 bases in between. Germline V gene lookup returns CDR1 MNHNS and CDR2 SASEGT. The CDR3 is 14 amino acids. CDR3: CASSELRDQDTQYF. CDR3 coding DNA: TGTGCCAGCAGTGAACTGCGGGATCAAGATACGCAGTATTTT.

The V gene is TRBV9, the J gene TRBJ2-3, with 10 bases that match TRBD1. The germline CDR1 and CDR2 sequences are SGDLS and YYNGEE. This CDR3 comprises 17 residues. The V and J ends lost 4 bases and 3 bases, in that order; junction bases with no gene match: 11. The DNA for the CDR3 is TGTGCCAGCAGCCCAACTTTCAGGACAGGGGGAACAGATACGCAGTATTTT. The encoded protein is CASSPTFRTGGTDTQYF.

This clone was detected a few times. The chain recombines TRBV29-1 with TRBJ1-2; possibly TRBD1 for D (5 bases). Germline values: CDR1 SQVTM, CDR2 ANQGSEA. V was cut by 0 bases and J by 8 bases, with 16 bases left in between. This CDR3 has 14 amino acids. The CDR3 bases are TGCAGCGTTGAAGATTTTCGTCGGGGGGAAGGCTACACCTTC. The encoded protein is CSVEDFRRGEGYTF.

The CDR3 nucleotides are TGTGCCAGCAGATCCGGCCAGGGGGTAGATGGCTACACCTTC. This translates into CASRSGQGVDGYTF. The V and J genes are TRBV11-2 and TRBJ1-2; 7 positions match TRBD1. V dropped 6 bases and J dropped 6; count of bases not matched to a gene: 10. Germline CDR1 is SGHAT and CDR2 is FQNNGV. This CDR3 spans 14 amino acids. Looking up the rest from reference TRBV11-2 and TRBJ1-2 gives the full variable domain: EAGVAQSPRYKIIEKRQSVAFWCNPISGHATLYWYQQILGQGPKLLIQFQNNGVVDDSQLPKDRFSAERLKGVDSTLKIQPAKLEDSAVYLCASRSGQGVDGYTFGSGTRLTVV.

The CDR3, as DNA: TGTGCCAGCATGGGCGGGGGCTCCTACGAGCAGTACTTC. The encoded protein is CASMGGGSYEQYF. The chain recombines TRBV7-6 with TRBJ2-7; TRBD2 aligns across 7 bases. From germline, CDR1 is SGHVS and CDR2 FNYEAQ. Trimming at V came to 7 bases and at J to 0 bases, leaving 3 bases not matched to a gene. CDR3 length: 13 amino acids.